The 30 T cell receptor beta chains in this list originate from one sample, sequenced in a study of brain T cells in children with intractable seizures. Generated by immunoSEQ multiplex PCR, the TCRdb table keeps only in-frame clones and is missing some. This table has 80,000 or so clones, about 93% appearing once. Sequenced here: peripheral blood, sampled at surgery. These receptors were taken from a boy in the first two years of life with tuberous sclerosis and intractable seizures.

The genes are TRBV24-1 and TRBJ2-3; unclear D gene. The CDR3 is made up of 13 amino acids. Germline values: CDR1 KGHDR, CDR2 SFDVKD. V was shortened by 3 bases and J by 6 bases, with 9 bases between the two germline ends. CDR3 loop: CATSDGPGDTQYF. In DNA, the CDR3 is TGTGCCACCAGTGATGGCCCGGGCGATACGCAGTATTTT.

This clone was picked up a small number of times. This chain uses TRBV27 with TRBJ2-7, with 8 bases lining up with TRBD2. In germline, CDR1 is MNHEY, CDR2 SMNVEV (reference sequence). Trimming at V came to 5 bases and at J to 0 bases, leaving 6 bases not matched to a gene. The CDR3 covers 15 residues. The CDR3 DNA follows: TGTGCCAGCAGTCCACTCGGGGGGGACTCCTACGAGCAGTACTTC. This translates into CASSPLGGDSYEQYF.

V and J are TRBV15 and TRBJ1-5; the D is unclear. Trimming took 5 bases from V and 0 from J, leaving 11 bases between them. Germline V gene sequence: CDR1 LNHNV, CDR2 YYDKDF (reference sequence). This CDR3 is built from 15 residues. CDR3 loop: CATSPRPNSNQPQHF. CDR3 nucleotide sequence: TGTGCCACCAGCCCCCGACCGAATAGCAATCAGCCCCAGCATTTT.

The chain recombines TRBV5-1 with TRBJ2-1; the D is unclear. With 7 bases removed from V and 4 bases from J, the gap between germline ends came to 9 bases. The CDR3 extends over 12 amino acids. From germline, CDR1 is SGHRS and CDR2 YFSETQ. CDR3 region: CASFDSYNEQFF. The CDR3 bases are TGCGCCAGCTTTGACTCTTACAATGAGCAGTTCTTC.

This rearrangement joins TRBV27 to TRBJ2-5; 12 nucleotides align to TRBD1. The CDR3 loop spans 16 amino acids. J gave up 7 bases and V 8 bases, and 14 bases lay outside the gene matches. Germline CDR1 and CDR2: MNHEY and SMNVEV (reference sequence). Here the CDR3 DNA reads TGTGCCAGCTCCTGGGGGGGACAGGGGGCTCTCGTGACCCAGTACTTC. It yields the protein CASSWGGQGALVTQYF.

This chain joins TRBV5-1 and TRBJ2-1; 11 nucleotides align to TRBD2. This CDR3 comprises 17 residues. The V gene end was trimmed by 8 bases and the J gene end by 5 bases; junction bases not matched to a gene: 15. Germline V gene lookup returns CDR1 SGHRS and CDR2 YFSETQ. The DNA for the CDR3 is TGCGCCAGTCTTCTAGCGGGAGGCCCCCCCACAGACAATGAGCAGTTCTTC. This codes for CASLLAGGPPTDNEQFF.

This sequence joins TRBV4-1 and TRBJ2-7; 14 nucleotides line up with TRBD2. The V segment lost 2 bases and the J segment 0 bases; nucleotides outside the gene matches: 9. The CDR3 spans 19 residues. Looked up from germline, CDR1 is MGHRA and CDR2 is YSYEKL. CDR3 DNA: TGCGCCAGCAGCCAATCCGGGACTAGCGGGAGTTCCAGCTCCTACGAGCAGTACTTC. Translation: CASSQSGTSGSSSSYEQYF.

The genes are TRBV11-2 and TRBJ1-2, with D perhaps TRBD1 (5 bases). Germline V gene data show CDR1 as SGHAT and CDR2 as FQNNGV. The CDR3 consists of 13 residues. Trimming took off 5 bases at V and 3 bases at J, with 10 bases between the two ends. The chain's CDR3 is CASSGRGDYGYTF. CDR3 in DNA: TGTGCCAGCAGCGGGAGAGGGGACTATGGCTACACCTTC.

A single count supports this clone. The rearrangement links TRBV10-3 to TRBJ2-7; TRBD2 is a possible D gene (5 bases). This CDR3 has 17 amino acids. The V gene lost 0 bases and the J gene lost 6 bases, with 21 bases spanning the gap. The germline CDR1 and CDR2 sequences are ENHRY and SYGVKD. This CDR3 is CAISESGTAVFHSEQYF. The CDR3 DNA sequence: TGTGCCATCAGTGAGTCAGGAACAGCGGTATTTCATTCCGAGCAGTACTTC.

The chain joins TRBV9 to TRBJ2-1; TRBD2 matches 7 bases. The CDR3 sequence is 15 residues long. The germline CDR1 and CDR2 sequences are SGDLS and YYNGEE. V dropped 3 bases and J dropped 3; count of bases not matched to a gene: 6. This chain's CDR3 is CASSDGGGGYNEQFF. CDR3 DNA: TGTGCCAGCAGCGATGGTGGCGGGGGCTACAATGAGCAGTTCTTC.

The chain recombines TRBV4-1 with TRBJ2-1; D is unclear. The germline V gene encodes CDR1 MGHRA and CDR2 YSYEKL. The CDR3 extends over 15 amino acids. The V and J ends lost 6 bases and 0 bases respectively, with 12 bases between them. The DNA of the CDR3 is TGCGCCAGCAGGCGTGACCCGAGCTCCTACAATGAGCAGTTCTTC. It encodes CASRRDPSSYNEQFF.

This chain uses TRBV7-9 with TRBJ2-7; D not resolved. Germline V gene sequence: CDR1 SEHNR, CDR2 FQNEAQ (reference sequence). CDR3 length equals 13 residues. Trimming took off 0 bases at V and 1 base at J, with 4 bases between the two ends. DNA for the CDR3: TGTGCCAGCAGCTTAGCAACTTCCTACGAGCAGTACTTC. This gives the protein CASSLATSYEQYF. The full variable domain, completed using reference TRBV7-9 and TRBJ2-7, is DTGVSQNPRHKITKRGQNVTFRCDPISEHNRLYWYRQTLGQGPEFLTYFQNEAQLEKSRLLSDRFSAERPKGSFSTLEIQRTEQGDSAMYLCASSLATSYEQYFGPGTRLTVT.

The CDR3 reads CASSLEGLAVYEQYF. The CDR3 DNA reads as TGTGCCAGCAGTTTAGAGGGACTAGCGGTCTACGAGCAGTACTTC. The chain couples TRBV28 to TRBJ2-7, with 11 bases lining up with TRBD2. Per germline, CDR1 MDHEN and CDR2 SYDVKM. The CDR3 runs to 15 residues. V dropped 2 bases and J dropped 3; count of bases not matched to a gene: 3.

The gene calls are TRBV9 and TRBJ1-2; 7 bases are shared with TRBD1. In germline, CDR1 is SGDLS, CDR2 YYNGEE. J lost 5 bases, V lost 0 bases, and 10 bases had no gene match. The CDR3 is made up of 16 amino acids. CDR3 DNA: TGTGCCAGCAGCGTAGCTCCGACAGGGTCGGGGTATGGCTACACCTTC. Amino acid sequence: CASSVAPTGSGYGYTF.

This chain uses TRBV7-9 with TRBJ2-1, with 13 nucleotides matching TRBD2. Germline lookup yields CDR1 SEHNR and CDR2 FQNEAQ (reference sequence). V gave up 7 bases and J gave up 8 bases; unmatched junction bases: 8. The CDR3 contains 15 residues. Here the CDR3 reads CASTSGTSGMYEQFF. Written as DNA, the CDR3 is TGTGCCAGCACCTCCGGGACTAGCGGGATGTATGAGCAGTTCTTC.

The chain joins TRBV6-4 to TRBJ1-2; a weak D match, TRBD1 (5 bases). Germline CDR1 MRHNA, CDR2 SNTAGT. The CDR3 sequence is 14 residues long. Trimming took 8 bases from V and 11 from J, leaving 24 bases between them. This CDR3 is CASQVTYGLGGYTF. CDR3 nucleotide sequence: TGTGCCAGCCAGGTTACCTACGGGCTGGGGGGGTACACCTTC.

The chain carries TRBV28 and TRBJ1-1; TRBD1 might be the D (5 bases). In germline, CDR1 is MDHEN, CDR2 SYDVKM. The CDR3 has 14 residues. V was clipped by 5 bases and J by 1 base, with 11 bases between them. CDR3 nucleotide sequence: TGTGCCAGCAGTCCCATAGACAGGAACACTGAAGCTTTCTTT. It is translated as CASSPIDRNTEAFF. The variable domain in full, with the rest retrieved from reference TRBV28 and TRBJ1-1, is DVKVTQSSRYLVKRTGEKVFLECVQDMDHENMFWYRQDPGLGLRLIYFSYDVKMKEKGDIPEGYSVSREKKERFSLILESASTNQTSMYLCASSPIDRNTEAFFGQGTRLTVV.

The chain employs TRBV25-1 and TRBJ1-1; 9 positions match TRBD1. V was clipped by 8 bases and J by 0 bases; unmatched bases: 4. CDR3 length equals 14 residues. Germline CDR1 is MGHDK and CDR2 is SYGVNS. In DNA form, the CDR3 reads TGTGCCAGCGGGGACAGGGAACTGAACACTGAAGCTTTCTTT. It yields the protein CASGDRELNTEAFF.

The V and J genes are TRBV6-5 and TRBJ1-1, with D unresolved. This CDR3 is 13 amino acids long. The V gene's germline CDR1 is MNHEY and CDR2 SVGAGI. V was pared by 10 bases and J by 6 bases, with 18 bases between. This chain's CDR3 is CAIARVGRPEAFF. Here the CDR3 DNA reads TGTGCCATCGCGCGGGTAGGGCGGCCTGAAGCTTTCTTT.

The chain has TRBV5-6 and TRBJ2-2, with 8 bases that match TRBD1. With 6 bases clipped from V and 6 bases from J, the junction kept 7 bases outside the gene matches. The CDR3 spans 14 residues. CDR1 SGHDT and CDR2 YYEEEE come from the germline V gene. CDR3: CASTPGTGAGELFF. In DNA form, the CDR3 reads TGTGCCAGCACCCCCGGGACAGGTGCCGGGGAGCTGTTTTTT.

This chain joins TRBV7-9 and TRBJ1-1; TRBD1 matches at 9 bases. The V and J ends lost 5 bases and 0 bases, in that order; junction bases with no gene match: 7. The CDR3 is 16 amino acids. Germline V CDR1 and CDR2: SEHNR, FQNEAQ (reference sequence). CDR3 protein: CASSPKRDRVNTEAFF. The CDR3 DNA follows: TGTGCCAGCAGCCCGAAGCGGGACAGGGTGAACACTGAAGCTTTCTTT.

The chain recombines TRBV7-9 with TRBJ1-2, with D uncertain. This CDR3 has 12 residues. The germline V and J ends were trimmed by 1 base and 8 bases, with 8 bases remaining between them. CDR1 is SEHNR, CDR2 FQNEAQ, per germline (reference sequence). CDR3 sequence: CASSLERNGYTF. The CDR3, as DNA: TGTGCCAGCAGCTTAGAACGGAACGGCTACACCTTC.

This clone was recorded only once. The chain recombines TRBV7-9 with TRBJ1-2; a possible D gene is TRBD1 (5 bases). This CDR3 contains 13 residues. V was cut by 7 bases and J by 1 base, with 10 bases left in between. The germline V gene encodes CDR1 SEHNR and CDR2 FQNEAQ (reference sequence). The CDR3 region is CASNRIGNYGYTF. In DNA form, the CDR3 reads TGTGCCAGCAACAGGATCGGTAACTATGGCTACACCTTC.

The chain links TRBV5-1 to TRBJ2-7; TRBD1 matches at 10 bases. With 2 bases clipped from V and 11 bases from J, the junction kept 10 bases outside the gene matches. Germline V gene lookup returns CDR1 SGHRS and CDR2 YFSETQ. CDR3 length: 14 residues. CDR3 nucleotides: TGCGCCAGCAGCTTTGGGACAGGGGAGACCAGGGAGTACTTC. It translates to CASSFGTGETREYF.

The chain couples TRBV24-1 to TRBJ1-3, with a weak D call TRBD1 (6 bases). Trimming removed 3 bases at V and 15 bases at J, with 11 bases between. Germline CDR1 is KGHDR and CDR2 is SFDVKD. The CDR3 has 11 residues. The DNA for the CDR3 is TGTGCCACCAGTGATGAGACAGGCGCATATTTT. Its translation is CATSDETGAYF.

The chain couples TRBV11-3 to TRBJ1-1, with TRBD1 matching 9 bases. Germline V gene sequence: CDR1 SGHNT, CDR2 YENEEA. The CDR3 totals 14 residues. V lost 0 bases to trimming and J lost 8 bases; unmatched junction nucleotides: 4. The CDR3 bases are TGTGCCAGCAGCTTAGATAGGGGACAGGGCGAAGCTTTCTTT. Encoded protein: CASSLDRGQGEAFF.

The DNA for the CDR3 is TGTGCCAGCAGTCCTTCAGGGGGCGCCGGCTATGGCTACACCTTC. Its protein product is CASSPSGGAGYGYTF. This rearrangement joins TRBV6-5 to TRBJ1-2; 8 nucleotides agree with TRBD1. The germline V gene encodes CDR1 MNHEY and CDR2 SVGAGI. With V trimmed by 5 bases and J by 4 bases, 9 bases remained unmatched. This CDR3 is built from 15 residues.

This chain links TRBV3-1 (or the pseudogene TRBV3-2) with TRBJ1-2; the D gene is possibly TRBD1 (5 bases). Trimming left V 0 bases short and J 8 bases short, with 10 bases between. This CDR3 region has 13 residues. Per the germline V gene, CDR1 is LGHDT and CDR2 is YNNKEL (reference sequence). As DNA, the CDR3 is TGTGCCAGCAGCCAAGACAGGGTGAGAGGCTACACCTTC. Protein product: CASSQDRVRGYTF.

The rearrangement joins TRBV30 to TRBJ1-2; no reliable D call. The CDR3 runs to 17 residues. V was trimmed by 0 bases and J by 0 bases, leaving 17 bases between them. Germline CDR1 reads GTSNPN; CDR2 reads SVGIG (reference sequence). As DNA, the CDR3 is TGTGCCTGGAGTGTACTATGGCCTGGGAAGCCTAACTATGGCTACACCTTC. Translating it yields CAWSVLWPGKPNYGYTF.

The V gene is TRBV6-1, the J gene TRBJ2-1; 9 bases are shared with TRBD1. This CDR3 comprises 15 residues. Trimming removed 0 bases from V and 15 bases from J; junction bases left unmatched: 12. CDR1 is MNHNS, CDR2 SASEGT, per germline. CDR3 region: CASSEAHRDREFRFF. The CDR3 DNA reads as TGTGCCAGCAGTGAAGCCCACCGGGACAGGGAATTTCGGTTCTTC.